Each of the 3 T cell receptor beta chains below was sequenced from the same sample in a study of cytomegalovirus exposure and HLA in healthy donors. The PCR was carried out with 60 Vbeta primers and 13 Jbeta primers. TCRdb's table, derived via immunoSEQ multiplex PCR, lists solely in-frame clones and lacks some. The repertoire includes 150,000 or so clones, more than 75% of them detected once, and about 13% sits in the top ten. Sequences were obtained from PBMCs. These receptors were taken from a young man in good health and CMV-seropositive.

V is TRBV28 and J is TRBJ2-7; D ambiguous. This CDR3 contains 12 residues. Trimming left V 5 bases short and J 3 bases short, with 8 bases between. CDR1 is MDHEN and CDR2 is SYDVKM in the germline V gene. Here the CDR3 reads CASSLNYYEQYF. Here the CDR3 DNA reads TGTGCCAGCAGTCTTAACTACTACGAGCAGTACTTC.

The chain couples TRBV29-1 to TRBJ2-7, with TRBD1 as a possible D gene (5 bases). The CDR3 is 13 amino acids. Trimming took off 5 bases at V and 4 bases at J, with 15 bases between the two ends. CDR1 is SQVTM and CDR2 is ANQGSEA in the germline V gene. The CDR3 bases are TGCAGCGTTTCTCAGGGAAAGTCTTACGAGCAGTACTTC. Translation gives CSVSQGKSYEQYF.

This chain links TRBV11-3 with TRBJ1-1; D gene unclear. CDR3 size: 14 residues. Germline-derived CDR1 and CDR2 are SGHNT and YENEEA. V gave up 3 bases and J gave up 4 bases, with 12 bases separating them. The chain's CDR3 is CASSFDPRATEAFF. For the CDR3, the DNA is TGTGCCAGCAGCTTCGACCCGCGGGCCACTGAAGCTTTCTTT.